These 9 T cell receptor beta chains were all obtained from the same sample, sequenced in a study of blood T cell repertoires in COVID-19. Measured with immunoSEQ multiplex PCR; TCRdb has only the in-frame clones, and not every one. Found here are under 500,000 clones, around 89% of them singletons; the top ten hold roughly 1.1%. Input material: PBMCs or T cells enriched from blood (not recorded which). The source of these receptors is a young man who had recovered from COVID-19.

CDR3 loop: CASSFVEGELFF. CDR3 DNA: TGCGCCAGCAGCTTCGTTGAGGGGGAGCTGTTTTTT. V gene TRBV5-1 combines with J gene TRBJ2-2; D call uncertain. Germline CDR1 reads SGHRS; CDR2 reads YFSETQ. The CDR3 has 12 residues. Trimming cost V 2 bases and J 8 bases, with 7 bases left between them.

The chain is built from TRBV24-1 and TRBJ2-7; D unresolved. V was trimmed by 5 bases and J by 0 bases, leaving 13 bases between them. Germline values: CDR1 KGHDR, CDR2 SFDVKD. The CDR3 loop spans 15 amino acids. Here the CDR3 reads CATSAGSGLSYEQYF. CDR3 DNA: TGTGCCACCAGTGCCGGGTCCGGTCTCTCCTACGAGCAGTACTTC.

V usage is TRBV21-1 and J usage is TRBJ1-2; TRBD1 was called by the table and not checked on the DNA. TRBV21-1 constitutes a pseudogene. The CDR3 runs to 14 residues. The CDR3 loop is CASKGPAGNYGYTF. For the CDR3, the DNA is TGTGCCAGCAAGGGGCCGGCAGGGAACTATGGCTACACCTTC.

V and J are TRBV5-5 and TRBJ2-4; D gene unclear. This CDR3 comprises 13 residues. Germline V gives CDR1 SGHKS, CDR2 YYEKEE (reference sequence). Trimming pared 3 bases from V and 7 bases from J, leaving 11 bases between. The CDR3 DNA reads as TGTGCCAGCAGCTCAGGTGAAGTTAACATTCAGTACTTC. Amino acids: CASSSGEVNIQYF.

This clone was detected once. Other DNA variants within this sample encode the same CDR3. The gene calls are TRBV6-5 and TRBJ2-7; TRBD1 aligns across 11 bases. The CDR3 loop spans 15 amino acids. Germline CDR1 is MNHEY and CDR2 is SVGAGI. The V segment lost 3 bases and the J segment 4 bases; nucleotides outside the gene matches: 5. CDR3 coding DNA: TGTGCCAGCAGTTATGACCGGGACAGGGGGTACGAGCAGTACTTC. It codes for CASSYDRDRGYEQYF.

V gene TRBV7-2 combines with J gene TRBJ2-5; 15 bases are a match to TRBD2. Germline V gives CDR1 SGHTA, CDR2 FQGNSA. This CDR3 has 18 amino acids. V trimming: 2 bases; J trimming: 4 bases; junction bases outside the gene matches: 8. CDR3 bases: TGTGCCAGCAGCTTATTCGGACTAGCGGGAGGGGAAGGAGAGACCCAGTACTTC. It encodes CASSLFGLAGGEGETQYF.

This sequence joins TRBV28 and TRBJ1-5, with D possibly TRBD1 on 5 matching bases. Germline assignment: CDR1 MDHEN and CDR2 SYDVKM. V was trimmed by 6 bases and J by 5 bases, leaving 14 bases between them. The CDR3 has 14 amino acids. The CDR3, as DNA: TGTGCCAGCAGCCCGGGGGGTGGGCATCAGCCCCAGCATTTT. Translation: CASSPGGGHQPQHF.

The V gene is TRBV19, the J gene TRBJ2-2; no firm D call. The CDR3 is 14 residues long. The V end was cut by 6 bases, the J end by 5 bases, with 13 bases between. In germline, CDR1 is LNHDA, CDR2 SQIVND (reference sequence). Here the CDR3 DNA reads TGTGCCAGTAGGAATTACATTGAAACCGGGGAGCTGTTTTTT. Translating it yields CASRNYIETGELFF. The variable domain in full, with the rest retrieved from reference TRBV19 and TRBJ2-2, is DGGITQSPKYLFRKEGQNVTLSCEQNLNHDAMYWYRQDPGQGLRLIYYSQIVNDFQKGDIAEGYSVSREKKESFPLTVTSAQKNPTAFYLCASRNYIETGELFFGEGSRLTVL.

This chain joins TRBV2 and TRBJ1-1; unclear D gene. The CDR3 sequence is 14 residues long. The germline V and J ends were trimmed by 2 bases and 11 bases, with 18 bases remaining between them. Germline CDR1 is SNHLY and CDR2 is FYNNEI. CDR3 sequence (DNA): TGTGCCAGCAGTGAACGATTGGGAGTCGTGTGGGCTTTCTTT. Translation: CASSERLGVVWAFF.